This TCR beta chain appears in the sequencing data of a study of T cell responses to AZD1222 COVID-19 vaccine (dated by TCRdb to about 2021). In terms of the full investigation: A total of about 250 trial participants underwent TCR sequencing, of whom 200 to 220 had received two doses of AZD1222 and some 26 had received two doses of the MenACWY control vaccine. Enrollment into the trials was organized by age into subgroups of 18-55, 56-69 and 70-plus years, and those subgroups contained approximately 160, 26 and 62 TCR-sequenced participants, respectively.

Study-wide findings and limitations: The whole spike protein was spanned by vaccine-associated CD4 TCRs, and dominant responses were seen in regions 160-218 and 743-854. After two AZD1222 doses, spike-specific TCR breadth and depth were significantly higher than at day 0 and than in MenACWY recipients. Reportedly, almost half of the unique spike-specific TCRs recognized epitopes lying outside the regions that are mutated in the B.1.351 and B.1.1.7 variants. Participants were mostly white British and included more females than males, and it was suggested by the authors that clonal diversity may have been underestimated. Conclusions about previously exposed vaccinees are limited, since just 5 to 7 AZD1222 recipients were seropositive for SARS-CoV-2 at baseline. Because no samples from the day 14 peak response were available, repertoires could be characterized only after the peak T cell response. The 56-69-year group was small, and its depth increase did not reach significance, likely because of low power.

Reading the label with the study, this specimen's time point is: about 28 days (+/-7) after the second vaccine dose. In the paper's terms, the treatment or condition label means: meningococcal conjugate vaccine given as trial control. Samples from vaccinated people were obtained from the UK trials COV001 and COV002, which included a single-blind randomized controlled phase 2/3 trial of AZD1222 (ChAdOx1 nCoV-19) in healthy adults. For TCRbeta chain sequencing, PBMC samples from trial participants were taken at day 0 and at day 28 after the second dose. The CDR3 regions of human TCRbeta chains were subjected to immunosequencing. In the source study's methods: TCRs in the repertoires were matched against a reference library of SARS-CoV-2-specific TCRs that had been generated with the MIRA antigen-specificity platform. Breadth was defined as the fraction of unique TCRs that were SARS-CoV-2-associated, and depth was defined as the fraction of total T cells that were SARS-CoV-2-associated. Using the MIRA data, each spike-specific TCR was mapped to the spike region that the TCR reacts to and placed in a CD4 or CD8 class. Log10-transformed breadth and depth values were compared by one-way ANOVA with Sidak's multiple comparisons tests. Sourced from immuneACCESS, this table was stored by TCRdb with only in-frame sequences that have V and J called. A share of the clones is absent; for the studies checked, an unresolved V gene accounts for under half, and the remainder has no known explanation. The V and J calls and clone size are taken from that table; D and trimming were inferred from the DNA. In all, the sample holds 200,000 to 250,000 clones, and roughly 94% of those were seen once. Around 1.7% of the sample goes to the ten largest clones.

As regards this clone: This receptor's antigen is unknown. No much larger clone is present one base from it, and per-base qualities are unavailable.

The source material was peripheral blood, sampled 28 days after the second dose of the MenACWY control vaccine. The clonotype originates from an adult who received the MenACWY meningococcal vaccine as a control.

The nucleotide sequence reads TGTGCCACCAGGAGCGGGGGGGCGAACACCGGGGAGCTGTTTTTT. It specifies CATRSGGANTGELFF. The chain is encoded by TRBV24-1 joined to TRBJ2-2; 10 bases in the middle match TRBD2. The germline V gene encodes CDR1 KGHDR and CDR2 SFDVKD. V lost 7 bases and J lost 0 bases, and the count of bases not matched to a germline gene is 1. Including cysteine and phenylalanine, the CDR3 has 15 amino acids. Here the CDR3 DNA is all that survives: 45 bases in frame from base 1.